A single T cell receptor beta chain is shown here with its context. The data were obtained in a study of lymphopenia after photon versus proton radiotherapy. Trimming stripped 4 bases from V and 0 bases from J, with 10 bases between. CDR1 and CDR2 (germline): MDHEN, SYDVKM. This CDR3 region has 15 residues. Sequencing used immunoSEQ multiplex PCR; TCRdb keeps in-frame clones, though not all of them. The profile shows tens of thousands of clones, around four fifths of them singletons. This receptor was taken from a man aged 55 to 70 with pancreatic cancer. Source: peripheral blood, taken from a patient treated with proton-based radiotherapy. The chain is built from TRBV28 and TRBJ1-5; D gene ambiguous. The CDR3 protein is CASSSRIYSNQPQHF. The CDR3 region has the DNA TGTGCCAGCAGTTCCCGAATTTATAGCAATCAGCCCCAGCATTTT.